The 28 T cell receptor beta chains reported below all come from one sample, sequenced in a study of cytomegalovirus exposure and HLA in healthy donors (dated by TCRdb to about 2017). Library preparation used the immunoSEQ multiplex PCR assay. The multiplex PCR relied on a mix of 60 forward primers for TCR Vbeta segments and 13 reverse primers for TCR Jbeta segments. In its TCRdb copy, this immuneACCESS table keeps in-frame sequences only and misses some clones. Where compared with another copy, unresolved V genes explain less than half of these, and the others have no known cause. This sample holds 110,000 or so clones; over 65% were observed only once. The ten largest make up about 2.7% of the sample. Sequencing input: PBMCs. The receptors were gathered from a young woman in good health and CMV-seronegative.

The V call is TRBV25-1, the J call TRBJ2-5; TRBD1 matches 7 bases. Trimming cost V 0 bases and J 0 bases; bases outside gene matches: 10. CDR3 length equals 18 residues. Germline lookup yields CDR1 MGHDK and CDR2 SYGVNS. This CDR3 reads CASSEYPPTGTNQETQYF. CDR3 DNA sequence: TGTGCCAGCAGTGAATATCCCCCGACAGGGACCAACCAAGAGACCCAGTACTTC.

This chain joins TRBV7-6 and TRBJ2-2, with a tentative D call TRBD1 (6 bases). This CDR3 region has 14 residues. Between the trimmed V and J ends, which lost 5 bases and 6 bases, there was a span of 13 bases. The germline CDR1 and CDR2 sequences are SGHVS and FNYEAQ. This CDR3 reads CASSPRTVPGELFF. CDR3 bases: TGTGCCAGCAGCCCGAGGACAGTCCCCGGGGAGCTGTTTTTT.

The rearrangement joins TRBV11-3 to TRBJ1-3, with 7 nucleotides matching TRBD1. Germline assignment: CDR1 SGHNT and CDR2 YENEEA. CDR3 length: 14 amino acids. Trimming removed 3 bases from V and 4 bases from J; junction bases left unmatched: 3. The chain's CDR3 is CASSFPTGGNTIYF. For the CDR3, the DNA is TGTGCCAGCAGCTTCCCGACAGGGGGAAACACCATATATTTT.

V usage is TRBV28 and J usage is TRBJ1-1; 9 bases are shared with TRBD1. CDR3 length: 15 residues. V lost 11 bases, J lost 4 bases, and 14 bases stayed unmatched. Germline values: CDR1 MDHEN, CDR2 SYDVKM. The CDR3 sequence: CAHRDRDRAVTEAFF. The CDR3 bases are TGTGCCCACCGGGACCGGGACAGGGCGGTCACTGAAGCTTTCTTT.

In this sample, this clone turned up once. The chain carries TRBV5-1 and TRBJ1-4; D is ambiguous. CDR3 length equals 13 residues. CDR1 is SGHRS, CDR2 YFSETQ, per germline. Trimming took 0 bases from V and 8 from J, leaving 8 bases between them. CDR3 sequence (DNA): TGCGCCAGCAGCTTGGCTGGCGGAGAAAAACTGTTTTTT. Protein product: CASSLAGGEKLFF. The full variable domain, rest sourced from reference TRBV5-1 and TRBJ1-4, is KAGVTQTPRYLIKTRGQQVTLSCSPISGHRSVSWYQQTPGQGLQFLFEYFSETQRNKGNFPGRFSGRQFSNSRSEMNVSTLELGDSALYLCASSLAGGEKLFFGSGTQLSVL.

The V gene is TRBV4-1, the J gene TRBJ2-5; tentatively, D is TRBD2 (6 bases). The CDR3 sequence is 19 residues long. CDR1 is MGHRA and CDR2 is YSYEKL in the germline V gene. V lost 1 base to trimming and J lost 8 bases, with 29 bases between them. This chain's CDR3 is CASSQVAGGAGTNGETQYF. CDR3 DNA sequence: TGCGCCAGCAGCCAAGTAGCTGGTGGGGCGGGGACGAACGGGGAAACCCAGTACTTC.

This chain joins TRBV7-9 and TRBJ1-5; 7 nucleotides agree with TRBD1. Trimming removed 5 bases from V and 10 bases from J; junction bases left unmatched: 8. The CDR3 runs 13 residues. CDR1 is SEHNR, CDR2 FQNEAQ, per germline (reference sequence). Here the CDR3 DNA reads TGTGCCAGCAGCCGGGACAGTAATGTTCCCCAGCATTTT. This encodes CASSRDSNVPQHF.

This clone appeared a single time. The chain combines TRBV15 with TRBJ2-7; 10 positions match TRBD1. The length of the CDR3 is 15 residues. Germline CDR1 LNHNV, CDR2 YYDKDF (reference sequence). Unmatched junction bases numbered 7, after V lost 2 bases and J lost 6 bases. The CDR3 region is CATSRSGTGATEQYV. CDR3 DNA: TGTGCCACCAGCAGATCCGGGACAGGGGCTACCGAGCAGTACGTC.

This chain uses TRBV27 with TRBJ2-5, with D possibly being TRBD2 (5 bases). Germline V CDR1 and CDR2: MNHEY, SMNVEV (reference sequence). The CDR3 spans 14 residues. Trimming removed 5 bases at V and 5 bases at J, with 15 bases between. CDR3 nucleotides: TGTGCCAGCAGTCTAGCCCGAGCCAAGGAGACCCAGTACTTC. It translates to CASSLARAKETQYF.

This sequence joins TRBV6-5 and TRBJ1-2; TRBD1 matches 8 bases. V shed 6 bases and J 8 bases; nucleotides not matched to a gene: 5. The germline V gene has CDR1 MNHEY and CDR2 SVGAGI. The CDR3 covers 12 residues. The CDR3 DNA sequence: TGTGCCAGCAGCCGGACAGGGACCGGCTACACCTTC. The encoded protein is CASSRTGTGYTF.

The chain recombines TRBV4-2 with TRBJ2-4; TRBD2 matches 13 bases. The CDR3 is 20 residues long. CDR1 and CDR2 from the germline V gene are LGHNA and YNFKEQ. Trimming at V came to 2 bases and at J to 0 bases, leaving 10 bases not matched to a gene. The CDR3 DNA sequence: TGTGCCAGCAGCCAAAGGGTGGGACTAGCGGGGACCCTAGCCAAAAACATTCAGTACTTC. Translation: CASSQRVGLAGTLAKNIQYF.

The rearrangement uses TRBV27 and TRBJ2-5, with TRBD2 identical over 12 bases. The J segment lost 5 bases and the V segment lost 6 bases, leaving 7 bases of the junction unmatched. The CDR3 is 15 amino acids. Germline CDR1 reads MNHEY; CDR2 reads SMNVEV (reference sequence). CDR3 sequence (DNA): TGTGCCAGCAGGGAGACTAGCGGGGGTAGGGAGACCCAGTACTTC. This sequence encodes CASRETSGGRETQYF.

The chain uses TRBV30 and TRBJ1-5; D gene ambiguous. The CDR3 sequence is 15 residues long. The ends were cut back, 3 bases at V and 5 bases at J, with 17 bases in the middle. Germline CDR1 reads GTSNPN; CDR2 reads SVGIG (reference sequence). The CDR3 DNA is TGTGCCTGGAGAGGGTCGGGGTGGTACGATCAGCCCCAGCATTTT. This gives the protein CAWRGSGWYDQPQHF.

The chain links TRBV7-9 to TRBJ1-2; TRBD1 agrees at 9 bases. V lost 1 base and J lost 9; bases outside the gene matches: 3. Germline lookup yields CDR1 SEHNR and CDR2 FQNEAQ (reference sequence). The CDR3 length is 13 residues. The CDR3 DNA follows: TGTGCCAGCAGCTTAGAACAGGGGGCTAGCTACACCTTC. Translation: CASSLEQGASYTF.

The rearrangement uses TRBV29-1 and TRBJ1-1; 7 bases are shared with TRBD1. After removal of 5 bases from V and 1 base from J, the junction contained 4 bases not matched to a gene. The CDR3 consists of 13 residues. Germline CDR1 reads SQVTM; CDR2 reads ANQGSEA. The CDR3 sequence: CSVRTGRNTEAFF. CDR3 DNA: TGCAGCGTTCGGACAGGCCGGAACACTGAAGCTTTCTTT.

This clone was counted only a few times. The same CDR3 arises from other DNA sequences in this sample as well. This chain uses TRBV4-3 with TRBJ2-1; 7 bases are a match to TRBD2. This CDR3 region has 14 residues. Trimming cost V 6 bases and J 0 bases; bases outside gene matches: 2. Germline CDR1 is LGHNA and CDR2 is YSLEER. DNA of the CDR3: TGCGCCAGCAGTCCTAGCGGCTCCTACAATGAGCAGTTCTTC. It encodes CASSPSGSYNEQFF.

The chain recombines TRBV5-8 with TRBJ1-4, with 7 positions matching TRBD1. Germline V gene sequence: CDR1 SGHTS, CDR2 YDEGEE. The V segment lost 0 bases and the J segment 8 bases; nucleotides outside the gene matches: 7. The length of the CDR3 is 15 residues. CDR3 amino acids: CASSLELGGIEKLFF. The CDR3 region has the DNA TGTGCCAGCAGCTTGGAGTTAGGGGGCATAGAAAAACTGTTTTTT.

The V and J genes are TRBV5-6 and TRBJ2-2, with no clear D. This CDR3 region has 13 residues. Germline-derived CDR1 and CDR2 are SGHDT and YYEEEE. V was clipped by 1 base and J by 3 bases, with 4 bases between them. The CDR3, as DNA: TGTGCCAGCAGCTTGACATACACCGGGGAGCTGTTTTTT. Protein product: CASSLTYTGELFF.

This clone was picked up a small number of times. The chain uses TRBV6-1 and TRBJ1-3; the match to TRBD1 covers 7 bases. Unmatched junction bases numbered 2, after V lost 4 bases and J lost 5 bases. Germline CDR1 is MNHNS and CDR2 is SASEGT. The CDR3 runs 13 residues. Here the CDR3 reads CASSGTGRNTIYF. The CDR3 DNA follows: TGTGCCAGCAGTGGGACAGGTAGAAACACCATATATTTT.

The chain carries TRBV14 and TRBJ1-2; 7 nucleotides match TRBD1. CDR3 length: 15 amino acids. V shed 0 bases and J 7 bases; nucleotides not matched to a gene: 8. Germline-derived CDR1 and CDR2 are SGHDN and FVKESK. CDR3 bases: TGTGCCAGCAGCCAAGAGGGCAGGGGGATATTTGGCTACACCTTC. Protein: CASSQEGRGIFGYTF.

This clone was seen a few times. The chain carries TRBV7-2 and TRBJ1-5; TRBD1 matches at 10 bases. Germline trimming cut 0 bases from V and 4 bases from J; bases unmatched to any gene: 6. CDR1 and CDR2 from the germline V gene are SGHTA and FQGNSA. This CDR3 region has 17 residues. The CDR3 sequence is CASSLATGGWVNQPQHF. The CDR3 nucleotides read TGTGCCAGCAGCTTAGCGACAGGGGGCTGGGTTAATCAGCCCCAGCATTTT. Full variable domain (remainder filled in from reference TRBV7-2 and TRBJ1-5): GAGVSQSPSNKVTEKGKDVELRCDPISGHTALYWYRQSLGQGLEFLIYFQGNSAPDKSGLPSDRFSAERTGGSVSTLTIQRTQQEDSAVYLCASSLATGGWVNQPQHFGDGTRLSIL.

This clone was detected only a few times. The chain is built from TRBV19 and TRBJ1-4, with TRBD1 identical over 8 bases. In germline, CDR1 is LNHDA, CDR2 SQIVND (reference sequence). The V segment lost 10 bases and the J segment 6 bases; nucleotides outside the gene matches: 7. This CDR3 contains 13 residues. The CDR3 region has the DNA TGTGCCACGGGTAAGGACAGGGATGAAAAACTGTTTTTT. It is translated as CATGKDRDEKLFF.

CDR3 coding DNA: TGTGCCAGCAACCAGGAAAGCTCTGGGGCCAACGTCCTGACTTTC. Its protein is CASNQESSGANVLTF. This chain joins TRBV6-1 and TRBJ2-6; D remains unclear. The V gene lost 7 bases and the J gene lost 0 bases, with 10 bases spanning the gap. The length of the CDR3 is 15 residues. Germline V gives CDR1 MNHNS, CDR2 SASEGT.

The gene calls are TRBV4-2 and TRBJ1-1; D gene unclear. CDR1 and CDR2 from the germline V gene are LGHNA and YNFKEQ. Trimming shortened V by 3 bases and J by 1 base, and 6 bases separated the two germline ends. The CDR3 is made up of 13 amino acids. The CDR3 bases are TGTGCCAGCAGCCAGAGTCAGAACACTGAAGCTTTCTTT. It translates to CASSQSQNTEAFF.

The gene calls are TRBV5-5 and TRBJ2-7; 9 nucleotides align to TRBD1. V lost 4 bases to trimming and J lost 0 bases; unmatched junction nucleotides: 2. CDR1 is SGHKS and CDR2 is YYEKEE in the germline V gene (reference sequence). The CDR3 has 14 amino acids. As DNA, the CDR3 is TGTGCCAGCAGCCCGGACAGGGGCTCCTACGAGCAGTACTTC. Protein product: CASSPDRGSYEQYF. Drawing the rest from reference TRBV5-5 and TRBJ2-7, the complete variable domain is DAGVTQSPTHLIKTRGQQVTLRCSPISGHKSVSWYQQVLGQGPQFIFQYYEKEERGRGNFPDRFSARQFPNYSSELNVNALLLGDSALYLCASSPDRGSYEQYFGPGTRLTVT.

This chain connects TRBV5-5 to TRBJ1-1; 7 bases are a match to TRBD1. The germline CDR1 and CDR2 sequences are SGHKS and YYEKEE (reference sequence). V lost 4 bases and J lost 5; bases outside the gene matches: 8. The CDR3 is made up of 14 amino acids. The CDR3, as DNA: TGTGCCAGCAGCCCGGCGGCAGGGGGGACTGAAGCTTTCTTT. Protein: CASSPAAGGTEAFF. Full variable domain (outside the CDR3, taken from reference TRBV5-5 and TRBJ1-1): DAGVTQSPTHLIKTRGQQVTLRCSPISGHKSVSWYQQVLGQGPQFIFQYYEKEERGRGNFPDRFSARQFPNYSSELNVNALLLGDSALYLCASSPAAGGTEAFFGQGTRLTVV.

A remark on this clone: An end of the junction differs from the germline gene, which may be a read error. V usage is TRBV5-1 and J usage is TRBJ2-7; TRBD1 matches at 7 bases. Germline CDR1 is SGHRS and CDR2 is YFSETQ. CDR3 length equals 14 residues. CDR3 loop: CASSLDRTAYEQYF. CDR3 in DNA: TGCGCCAGCAGTTTGGACAGGACGGCTTACGAGCAGTACTTC.

The chain recombines TRBV5-1 with TRBJ1-2; 9 bases line up with TRBD1. V gave up 0 bases and J gave up 7 bases; unmatched junction bases: 10. CDR3 length equals 16 residues. Per the germline V gene, CDR1 is SGHRS and CDR2 is YFSETQ. The CDR3 nucleotides read TGCGCCAGCAGCTTGGCCTGGGAGGACAGGGGAAGTGGCTACACCTTC. Translated: CASSLAWEDRGSGYTF.